This T cell receptor beta chain was documented in a study of T cells in Graves' hyperthyroidism and ophthalmopathy. Study-wide results and caveats: Most thyroid clonotypes with frequency above 0.001 were detected in blood. Ophthalmopathy and stable hyperthyroidism were told apart by a 13 V-J model.

Amplification targeted TCR beta CDR3 regions from RNA transcripts. HTBI primers were the set used in a first-round RT-PCR of the TCR CDR3. MiXCR, run by TCRdb on the multiplex PCR reads, gives a single entry per CDR3 protein. The sample contains about 380,000 distinct CDR3 sequences, approximately 15% of which appear only once. This clonotype has ten or more counts. Its specificity is unknown. Germline CDR1 reads SGHTA; CDR2 reads FQGTGA. The CDR3 sequence is 18 residues long. V was clipped by 4 bases and J by 2 bases; unmatched bases: 9. The chain combines TRBV7-3 with TRBJ2-6; 9 nucleotides line up with TRBD2. The sequence was collected from an older woman with Graves' hyperthyroidism. Sequencing used blood. The CDR3 sequence is CASSSPVAGDAGANVLTF. The CDR3 nucleotides are TGTGCCAGCAGCTCGCCGGTAGCGGGAGATGCTGGGGCCAACGTCCTGACTTTC.